Listed here are 15 T cell receptor beta chains from one sample, sequenced in a study of cytomegalovirus exposure and HLA in healthy donors (dated by TCRdb to 2015 to 2018). Receptors were amplified or captured by the immunoSEQ multiplex PCR assay. The multiplex PCR relied on a mix of 60 forward primers for TCR Vbeta segments and 13 reverse primers for TCR Jbeta segments. TCRdb obtained this table from immuneACCESS and retained in-frame rearrangements with V and J assigned. These tables miss some clones; where compared with another copy, unresolved V genes account for less than half of the shortfall, and the remainder is unexplained. The sample has about 88,000 clones on record. The ten largest clonotypes hold roughly 6% of the sample. The sample taken for sequencing was PBMCs. The receptors stem from a girl between 10 and 17 years old in good health and CMV-seropositive.

The rearrangement links TRBV4-2 to TRBJ1-2, with D unclear. V was trimmed by 0 bases and J by 8 bases, leaving 13 bases between them. Germline V gene sequence: CDR1 LGHNA, CDR2 YNFKEQ. This CDR3 has 14 amino acids. As DNA, the CDR3 is TGTGCCAGCAGCCAAGATCGGTCAGAGGGCGGCTACACCTTC. It codes for CASSQDRSEGGYTF.

The chain links TRBV29-1 to TRBJ2-3; D is uncertain. Germline lookup yields CDR1 SQVTM and CDR2 ANQGSEA. The CDR3 is made up of 14 amino acids. Trimming took 7 bases from V and 0 from J, leaving 14 bases between them. CDR3 amino acids: CSARVGLSTDTQYF. The DNA of the CDR3 is TGCAGCGCTCGGGTTGGATTAAGCACAGATACGCAGTATTTT.

Notes on this clone: Compared with germline, one end of the junction differs, possibly owing to a read error. V gene TRBV6-5 combines with J gene TRBJ2-3; no clear D gene. Germline V gene data show CDR1 as MNHEY and CDR2 as SVGAGI. The CDR3 runs 12 residues. The CDR3 DNA is TGTGCCAGCAGTCAACGAGGAGATAAGCAGTATTTT. As protein: CASSQRGDKQYF.

With regard to this clone: An end of the junction does not agree with germline; a read error may underlie this. The V and J genes are TRBV5-5 and TRBJ1-2; 7 positions agree with TRBD1. Germline-derived CDR1 and CDR2 are SGHKS and YYEKEE (reference sequence). This CDR3 is 12 amino acids long. The CDR3 nucleotides are TGTGCCAGCAGCCCTCCTGGACAGGAGAACTCCTTC. Its translation is CASSPPGQENSF.

This sequence joins TRBV30 and TRBJ1-1; a weak D match, TRBD1 (6 bases). CDR3 length equals 13 residues. Between the trimmed V and J ends, which lost 4 bases and 4 bases, there was a span of 13 bases. CDR1 is GTSNPN, CDR2 SVGIG, per germline (reference sequence). CDR3 in DNA: TGTGCCTGGAACACAGGGAAGGGCACTGAAGCTTTCTTT. It specifies CAWNTGKGTEAFF.

The chain recombines TRBV19 with TRBJ2-1; D is uncertain. V gave up 3 bases and J gave up 7 bases, with 10 bases separating them. Germline V gene data show CDR1 as LNHDA and CDR2 as SQIVND (reference sequence). The CDR3 is 13 amino acids. The CDR3 reads CASSIWPFNEQFF. Here the CDR3 DNA reads TGTGCCAGTAGTATCTGGCCTTTTAATGAGCAGTTCTTC.

The V call is TRBV6-1, the J call TRBJ1-2; 8 nucleotides line up with TRBD1. The CDR3 length is 15 residues. With 6 bases clipped from V and 8 bases from J, the junction kept 14 bases outside the gene matches. Germline V gene data show CDR1 as MNHNS and CDR2 as SASEGT. This chain's CDR3 is CASRDSSQGALGYTF. CDR3 sequence (DNA): TGTGCCAGCAGGGATTCATCCCAGGGGGCGCTGGGCTACACCTTC.

The V and J genes are TRBV28 and TRBJ1-5; D not resolved. The CDR3 length is 15 residues. V was cut by 4 bases and J by 2 bases, with 12 bases left in between. From germline, CDR1 is MDHEN and CDR2 SYDVKM. The CDR3, as DNA: TGTGCCAGCAGTTCTCCGGGAGGTGGCAATCAGCCCCAGCATTTT. Amino acids: CASSSPGGGNQPQHF.

The chain carries TRBV7-9 and TRBJ2-7; 9 bases are shared with TRBD1. The CDR3 is 14 residues long. CDR1 is SEHNR, CDR2 FQNEAQ, per germline (reference sequence). J gave up 4 bases and V 5 bases, and 6 bases lay outside the gene matches. The CDR3 nucleotides are TGTGCCAGCAGCACTGGGACAGGGCCATACGAGCAGTACTTC. This encodes CASSTGTGPYEQYF.

The chain joins TRBV29-1 to TRBJ2-1; 12 nucleotides line up with TRBD1. V dropped 6 bases and J dropped 4; count of bases not matched to a gene: 4. The germline V gene encodes CDR1 SQVTM and CDR2 ANQGSEA. The CDR3 is 14 residues long. In DNA, the CDR3 is TGCAGCGTGGCGGGACAGGGGGCTTACAATGAGCAGTTCTTC. This encodes CSVAGQGAYNEQFF.

J is TRBJ2-5 and V is TRBV25-1, with a weak D call TRBD1 (6 bases). The CDR3 is made up of 14 amino acids. Trimming took off 5 bases at V and 2 bases at J, with 12 bases between the two ends. Germline V gene lookup returns CDR1 MGHDK and CDR2 SYGVNS. The chain's CDR3 is CASSFRTVQETQYF. The CDR3 nucleotides read TGTGCCAGCAGTTTTAGGACAGTTCAAGAGACCCAGTACTTC.

The CDR3 protein is CASSERANEKLFF. Here the CDR3 DNA reads TGCGCCAGCAGCGAAAGAGCTAATGAAAAACTGTTTTTT. The J gene is TRBJ1-4, the V gene TRBV4-3; no reliable D call. This CDR3 region has 13 residues. The germline V and J ends were trimmed by 5 bases and 3 bases, with 7 bases remaining between them. Germline lookup yields CDR1 LGHNA and CDR2 YSLEER.

This chain connects TRBV4-3 to TRBJ1-3, with D perhaps matching TRBD1 (5 bases). V was pared by 0 bases and J by 8 bases, with 17 bases between. Germline CDR1 is LGHNA and CDR2 is YSLEER. The CDR3 totals 16 residues. The CDR3 nucleotides are TGCGCCAGCAGCCAAGATCCAGGCCAGGGCAGTGACACCATATATTTT. This encodes CASSQDPGQGSDTIYF.

The chain employs TRBV5-6 and TRBJ2-5; D not certain. V dropped 0 bases and J dropped 6 bases, with 12 bases sitting between them. The CDR3 is 14 amino acids. Per the germline V gene, CDR1 is SGHDT and CDR2 is YYEEEE. The CDR3, as DNA: TGTGCCAGCAGCTTGGAGGCCCAGGTCAAGACCCAGTACTTC. It encodes CASSLEAQVKTQYF.

The J gene is TRBJ1-5, the V gene TRBV7-2; 8 bases are a match to TRBD1. The CDR3 spans 15 residues. The germline gives CDR1 SGHTA, CDR2 FQGNSA. The ends lost 1 base at V and 3 bases at J; junction bases unmatched: 2. In nucleotides, the CDR3 is TGTGCCAGCAGCTTAGGGACAGGGAACAATCAGCCCCAGCATTTT. Encoded protein: CASSLGTGNNQPQHF.